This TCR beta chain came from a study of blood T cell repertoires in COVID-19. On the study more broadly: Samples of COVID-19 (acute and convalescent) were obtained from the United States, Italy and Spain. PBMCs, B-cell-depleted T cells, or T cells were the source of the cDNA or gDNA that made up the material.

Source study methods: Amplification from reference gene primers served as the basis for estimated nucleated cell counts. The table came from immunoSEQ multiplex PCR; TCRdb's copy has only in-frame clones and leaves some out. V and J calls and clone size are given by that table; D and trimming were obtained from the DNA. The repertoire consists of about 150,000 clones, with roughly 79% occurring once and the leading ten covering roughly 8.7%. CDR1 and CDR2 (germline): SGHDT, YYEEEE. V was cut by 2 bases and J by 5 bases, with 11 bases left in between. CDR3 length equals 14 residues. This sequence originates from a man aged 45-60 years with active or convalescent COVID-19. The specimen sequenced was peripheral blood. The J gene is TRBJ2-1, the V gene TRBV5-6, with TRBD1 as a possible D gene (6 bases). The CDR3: CASSFRDTHNEQFF. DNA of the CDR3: TGTGCCAGCAGCTTCCGGGACACACACAATGAGCAGTTCTTC.